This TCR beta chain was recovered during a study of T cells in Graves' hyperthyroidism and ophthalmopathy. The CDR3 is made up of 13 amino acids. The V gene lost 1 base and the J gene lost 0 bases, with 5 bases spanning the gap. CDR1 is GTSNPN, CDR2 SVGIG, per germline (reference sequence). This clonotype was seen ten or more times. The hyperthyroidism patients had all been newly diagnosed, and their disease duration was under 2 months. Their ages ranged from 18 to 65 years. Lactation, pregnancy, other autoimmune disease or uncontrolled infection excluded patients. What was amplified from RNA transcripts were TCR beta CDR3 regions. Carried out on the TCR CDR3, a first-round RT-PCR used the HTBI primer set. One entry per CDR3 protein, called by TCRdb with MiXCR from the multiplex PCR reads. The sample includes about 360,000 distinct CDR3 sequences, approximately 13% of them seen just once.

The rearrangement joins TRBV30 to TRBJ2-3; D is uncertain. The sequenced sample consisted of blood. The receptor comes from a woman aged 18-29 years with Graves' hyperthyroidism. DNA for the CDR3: TGTGCCTGGAGTGCCGTAAGCACAGATACGCAGTATTTT. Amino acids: CAWSAVSTDTQYF.